Listed below are T cell receptor beta chains from one sample, sequenced in a study of blood T cell repertoires in COVID-19. Here immunoSEQ multiplex PCR was the method, and the copy in TCRdb shows in-frame clones only, minus some. Of roughly 150,000 clones in the sample, about four fifths were seen once. The sample taken for sequencing was peripheral blood. These receptor sequences come from a man in his 60s with acute or convalescent COVID-19. Each CDR3 is given with its conserved first and last residue. Fields, in order: J gene, clone size, D gene, V gene, CDR3 DNA, CDR3 protein. D genes are given only for firm matches. Not all rows give a size; the values are once, few, many and, for expanded clones, a class.

TRBJ2-3,NA,TRBD2,TRBV10-3,TGTGCCATCAGTGGGACTAGCGGGGGGGGATATTTT,CAISGTSGGGYF
TRBJ2-7,NA,NA,TRBV5-4,TGTGCCAGCAGCTCCCCCGAAGCCGTCCTGGAGCAGTACTTC,CASSSPEAVLEQYF
TRBJ1-2,NA,TRBD1,TRBV7-2,TGTGCCAGCAGCTTTACCGGGACAGGGGGATTTCCGCGTAGTGGCTACACCTTC,CASSFTGTGGFPRSGYTF
TRBJ2-7,NA,NA,TRBV6-5,TGTGCCAGCAGTTACCGGGACTCCCACGAGCAGTACTTC,CASSYRDSHEQYF
TRBJ1-2,NA,NA,TRBV5-1,TGCGCCAGCAGACCTCGGGGGTCTAACTATGGCTACACCTTC,CASRPRGSNYGYTF
TRBJ2-4,NA,TRBD1,TRBV6-2/TRBV6-3,TGTGCCAGCAGTTCGCCGGACAGGGGGCGTGCCATTCAGTACTTC,CASSSPDRGRAIQYF
TRBJ1-5,NA,NA,TRBV2,TGTGCCAGCATCAGGGGCGAGTTTTGTGATCAGCCCCAGCATTTT,CASIRGEFCDQPQHF
TRBJ2-2,once,NA,TRBV29-1,TGCAGCGTATCCGGGAGTAACACCGGGGAGCTGTTTTTT,CSVSGSNTGELFF
TRBJ2-7,NA,TRBD1,TRBV7-9,TGTGCCAGCACCCCGGGACAGGGGTCCCACGAGCAGTACTTC,CASTPGQGSHEQYF
TRBJ2-2,NA,NA,TRBV7-7,TGTGCCAGCAGTTACCAGCGTTCCGGGGAGCTGTTTTTT,CASSYQRSGELFF
TRBJ2-3,once,TRBD2,TRBV24-1,TGTGCCACCAGTGATGGGCTAGCGGCTGGAGATACGCAGTATTTT,CATSDGLAAGDTQYF
TRBJ2-2,NA,NA,TRBV19,TGTGCCAGTAGTATCGGAGGGGCCCGGCGCACCGGGGAGCTGTTTTTT,CASSIGGARRTGELFF
TRBJ1-2,NA,TRBD1,TRBV7-2,TGTGCCAGCAGCTCCAAAGGGGGCAGGGACTATGGCTACACCTTC,CASSSKGGRDYGYTF
TRBJ1-1,NA,NA,TRBV29-1,TGCAGCGGACGGAGGGAGGGAACTGAAGCTTTCTTT,CSGRREGTEAFF
TRBJ2-7,NA,NA,TRBV2,TGTGCCAGCAGCTACTCCTACGAGCAGTACTTC,CASSYSYEQYF
TRBJ2-1,few,NA,TRBV28,TGTGCCAGCAATAGCCCAGGGCTCTCCTACAATGAGCAGTTCTTC,CASNSPGLSYNEQFF
TRBJ2-1,NA,NA,TRBV3-1/TRBV3-2,TGTGCCAGCAGCCAACGGGGGGCGCGTGAGCAGTTCTTC,CASSQRGAREQFF
TRBJ1-2,NA,NA,TRBV6-6,TGTGCCAGCAGTGCCTTGGAGGGAAACTATGGCTACACCTTC,CASSALEGNYGYTF
TRBJ2-1,NA,TRBD1,TRBV6-5,TGTGCCAGCAGGCCACAGGGGACGGTAAACAATGAGCAGTTCTTC,CASRPQGTVNNEQFF
TRBJ1-2,NA,NA,TRBV5-6,TGTGCCAGCAGCTTGGTTGGCTCCCAGGCCCAGTATGGCTACACCTTC,CASSLVGSQAQYGYTF
TRBJ2-3,NA,NA,TRBV4-2,TGTGCCAGCAGCCGTGGGACATTTGGTAGCACAGATACGCAGTATTTT,CASSRGTFGSTDTQYF
TRBJ1-1,few,NA,TRBV12-3/TRBV12-4,TGTGCCAGCAGTTTTGCAGGGATCGCTGAAGCTTTCTTT,CASSFAGIAEAFF
TRBJ1-1,NA,TRBD1,TRBV5-6,TGTGCCAGCAGCCAGAGAAACAGGGGGAACACTGAAGCTTTCTTT,CASSQRNRGNTEAFF
TRBJ1-1,NA,NA,TRBV7-2,TGTGCCAGCAGCTCTTTGGGGGGATCCACTGAAGCTTTCTTT,CASSSLGGSTEAFF
TRBJ2-2,NA,NA,TRBV6-2/TRBV6-3,TGTGCCAGCAGTTACAAGCGAAGGAACACCGGGGAGCTGTTTTTT,CASSYKRRNTGELFF
TRBJ2-7,NA,NA,TRBV10-1,TGCGCCAGCACCCCGAGCCCTGTGGACGAGCAGTACTTC,CASTPSPVDEQYF
TRBJ2-1,NA,NA,TRBV7-2,TGTGCCAGCAGCTTAGGGGGGAGGTTCGACAATGAGCAGTTCTTC,CASSLGGRFDNEQFF
TRBJ2-3,NA,NA,TRBV4-1,TGCGCCAGCAGCCAAGAGCCCGCGTCCGGGTTATGGTCAGATACGCAGTATTTT,CASSQEPASGLWSDTQYF
TRBJ2-3,NA,NA,TRBV7-9,TGTGCCAGCAGCTTTGGCCGGACAGTGTCCACAGATACGCAGTATTTT,CASSFGRTVSTDTQYF
TRBJ2-2,NA,TRBD2,TRBV6-5,TGTGCCAGCAGCGCCCCTAGCGGGGGGGCAGGGGAGCTGTTTTTT,CASSAPSGGAGELFF
TRBJ2-2,NA,NA,TRBV9,TGTGCCAGCAGCGCCAGTCACAGGGAAGGCGGGGAGCTGTTTTTT,CASSASHREGGELFF
TRBJ2-7,NA,TRBD1,TRBV28,TGTGCCAGCAGCGTCGGGACAGGGGCCCTCTACGAGCAGTACTTC,CASSVGTGALYEQYF
TRBJ1-1,NA,NA,TRBV10-3,TGTGCCTCCGCCCCTCAAGCAGGGAAGGGCACTGAAGCTTTCTTT,CASAPQAGKGTEAFF
TRBJ1-4,NA,TRBD1,TRBV5-6,TGTGCCAGCAGTGGGACAGGGTGGTTCAAGACTAATGAAAAACTGTTTTTT,CASSGTGWFKTNEKLFF
TRBJ1-2,NA,NA,TRBV7-9,TGTGCCAGCAGCCTGGGACTAAGGGGCTACACCTTC,CASSLGLRGYTF
TRBJ2-3,NA,TRBD1,TRBV6-2/TRBV6-3,TGTGCCAGCAGTTACCAGGGACAGGGCCAAGATACGCAGTATTTT,CASSYQGQGQDTQYF
TRBJ2-3,NA,NA,TRBV4-1,TGCGCCAGCAGCCAATACGACAGGCAAAGCACAGATACGCAGTATTTT,CASSQYDRQSTDTQYF
TRBJ2-2,NA,TRBD2,TRBV4-3,TGCGCCAGCAGCCTCCGGACTAGCGGGAGGCTTACCGGGGAGCTGTTTTTT,CASSLRTSGRLTGELFF
TRBJ2-3,NA,NA,TRBV28,TGTGCCAGCAGTTCTTTCGGCCAGGGGAGCACAGATACGCAGTATTTT,CASSSFGQGSTDTQYF
TRBJ1-3,NA,TRBD1,TRBV5-6,TGTGCCAGCACCCGGACAGGGGTTGGAAACACCATATATTTT,CASTRTGVGNTIYF
TRBJ2-3,NA,TRBD1,TRBV7-3,TGTGCCAGCAGCTCCCCTTCAACTGGACAGGTTTTT,CASSSPSTGQVF
TRBJ2-7,few,TRBD2,TRBV7-2,TGTGCCAGCAGCCTCGCGGGGGGCGGTTTAGGCGAGCAGTACTTC,CASSLAGGGLGEQYF
TRBJ1-2,NA,NA,TRBV11-2,TGTGCCAGCAGCTTAGGTCCGGGGGGGGCTGGCTACACCTTC,CASSLGPGGAGYTF
TRBJ2-5,NA,NA,TRBV18,TGTGCCAGCTCACCACAGGGAGGTATGCGAGAGACCCAGTACTTC,CASSPQGGMRETQYF
TRBJ2-7,NA,NA,TRBV5-4,TGTGCCAGCAGCTCTATTACTGGTCTATCCTCCTACGAGCAGTACTTC,CASSSITGLSSYEQYF
TRBJ2-3,NA,NA,TRBV11-2,TGTGCCAGCAGCTTAGTCGCAGATACGCAGTATTTT,CASSLVADTQYF
TRBJ2-2,once,TRBD2,TRBV5-1,TGCGCCAGCAGCACACACGGGACTAGCGGGACCGGGGAGCTGTTTTTT,CASSTHGTSGTGELFF
TRBJ1-2,NA,NA,TRBV7-2,TGTGCCAGCAGCTTAGTAGGGGGGGCCCCTAGCTATGGCTACACCTTC,CASSLVGGAPSYGYTF